The clone carrying this TCR beta chain has more than one count but fewer than ten. This entry belongs to a study of neurological immune-mediated disorders. V was clipped by 2 bases and J by 0 bases, with 7 bases between them. The CDR3 consists of 14 residues. In germline, CDR1 is MNHEY, CDR2 SVGAGI. With 10-nucleotide random UMIs, 5'RACE was used to make the cDNA. Each CDR3 protein is one row after TCRdb ran MiXCR on the 5' RACE reads. This repertoire shows around 79,000 distinct CDR3 sequences, 13% to 15% found once; its top ten account for 6.5% to 8%. The receptor was isolated from a woman between 50 and 59 years old in good health. Source material: PBMCs. The chain joins TRBV6-5 to TRBJ1-1, with D unclear. This chain's CDR3 is CASSYRVMNTEAFF. DNA of the CDR3: TGTGCCAGCAGTTACAGGGTAATGAACACTGAAGCTTTCTTT.